The 23 T cell receptor beta chains in this list originate from one sample, sequenced in a study of cytomegalovirus exposure and HLA in healthy donors. Use of 60 Vbeta and 13 Jbeta primers characterized the PCR. Using immunoSEQ multiplex PCR, the repertoire was profiled, and TCRdb retains in-frame clones only, with some absent. The sample contains about 270,000 clones, roughly two thirds of which appear only once. The sequencing sample was made of PBMCs. The receptors were gathered from a female donor in good health and CMV-seronegative.

This chain links TRBV9 with TRBJ2-1, with 7 bases matching TRBD2. The CDR3 is 15 residues long. CDR1 is SGDLS, CDR2 YYNGEE, per germline. The V and J ends lost 6 bases and 0 bases, in that order; junction bases with no gene match: 6. CDR3 coding DNA: TGTGCCAGCACAAGAGGCGGGAGCTCCTACAATGAGCAGTTCTTC. It encodes CASTRGGSSYNEQFF. Complete variable domain (other parts from reference TRBV9 and TRBJ2-1): DSGVTQTPKHLITATGQRVTLRCSPRSGDLSVYWYQQSLDQGLQFLIQYYNGEERAKGNILERFSAQQFPDLHSELNLSSLELGDSALYFCASTRGGSSYNEQFFGPGTRLTVL.

This clone has just a few counts. This rearrangement joins TRBV28 to TRBJ2-7, with 8 nucleotides matching TRBD1. This CDR3 has 13 residues. The germline V gene has CDR1 MDHEN and CDR2 SYDVKM. V was pared by 4 bases and J by 5 bases, with 4 bases of the junction left unmatched. CDR3 loop: CASSSGQADEQYF. CDR3 DNA: TGTGCCAGCAGTTCGGGACAGGCAGACGAGCAGTACTTC.

This chain uses TRBV19 with TRBJ1-5; 7 bases align to TRBD1. The germline V gene has CDR1 LNHDA and CDR2 SQIVND (reference sequence). The junction had 4 bases not matched to a gene; V was cut back by 2 bases and J by 6 bases. This CDR3 has 14 amino acids. This chain's CDR3 is CASSITAGGQPQHF. The CDR3 region has the DNA TGTGCCAGTAGTATAACGGCAGGGGGTCAGCCCCAGCATTTT.

The chain recombines TRBV21-1 with TRBJ2-5; the listed D gene, TRBD2, was not tested against the DNA. TRBV21-1 is shown as a pseudogene. The CDR3 length is 15 residues. CDR3 sequence: CASSPSQGGQETQYF. Here the CDR3 DNA reads TGTGCCAGCAGCCCCTCGCAAGGAGGGCAAGAGACCCAGTACTTC.

In the case of this clone: This sample includes further DNA sequences coding for the same CDR3. The chain has TRBV5-1 and TRBJ1-3; weak D call: TRBD1 (6 bases). Germline V gene data show CDR1 as SGHRS and CDR2 as YFSETQ. The V end lost 2 bases, the J end lost 0 bases, and 9 bases lay between the germline ends. This CDR3 has 15 amino acids. This CDR3 is CASSFTGSSGNTIYF. The DNA for the CDR3 is TGCGCCAGCAGCTTTACAGGGAGCTCTGGAAACACCATATATTTT.

The chain joins TRBV7-9 to TRBJ2-2; 11 bases map to TRBD2. Trimming removed 4 bases from V and 1 base from J; junction bases left unmatched: 5. Germline CDR1 reads SEHNR; CDR2 reads FQNEAQ (reference sequence). This CDR3 has 17 amino acids. The chain's CDR3 is CASSYGTSGLNTGELFF. CDR3 coding DNA: TGTGCCAGCAGCTACGGGACTAGCGGCTTGAACACCGGGGAGCTGTTTTTT.

The chain has TRBV15 and TRBJ2-7; TRBD2 is a possible D gene (5 bases). CDR3 length equals 15 residues. The germline V gene encodes CDR1 LNHNV and CDR2 YYDKDF (reference sequence). Deletions cut 8 bases from V and 2 bases from J, with 19 bases between. CDR3 loop: CATRQSGERTYEQYF. The DNA of the CDR3 is TGTGCCACCCGACAATCGGGTGAGCGGACCTACGAGCAGTACTTC.

The chain has TRBV28 and TRBJ2-7; the match to TRBD1 covers 11 bases. The V gene end was trimmed by 7 bases and the J gene end by 2 bases; junction bases not matched to a gene: 10. The CDR3 extends over 16 amino acids. Germline V gene lookup returns CDR1 MDHEN and CDR2 SYDVKM. The CDR3 sequence is CASTHRGTGGPYEQYF. The CDR3 coding sequence is TGTGCCAGCACCCACCGCGGGACAGGGGGGCCCTACGAGCAGTACTTC. Variable domain in full (rest from reference TRBV28 and TRBJ2-7): DVKVTQSSRYLVKRTGEKVFLECVQDMDHENMFWYRQDPGLGLRLIYFSYDVKMKEKGDIPEGYSVSREKKERFSLILESASTNQTSMYLCASTHRGTGGPYEQYFGPGTRLTVT.

The V and J genes are TRBV12-5 and TRBJ2-5, with D tentatively TRBD2 (6 bases). The CDR3 is 16 amino acids. Trimming took off 6 bases at V and 1 base at J, with 18 bases between the two ends. The germline V gene encodes CDR1 LGHNT and CDR2 FRNRAP. Here the CDR3 DNA reads TGTGCTAGTGGCCGCTTATCTTGGGGGGTCCAAGAGACCCAGTACTTC. Amino acids: CASGRLSWGVQETQYF.

This rearrangement joins TRBV27 to TRBJ2-7; D is unclear. Deletions cut 5 bases from V and 5 bases from J, with 10 bases between. The CDR3 is 12 amino acids. Germline CDR1 is MNHEY and CDR2 is SMNVEV (reference sequence). The CDR3 is CASSPNLHEQYF. The CDR3 nucleotides are TGTGCCAGCAGTCCAAACTTGCACGAGCAGTACTTC.

This clone was seen a few times. The chain links TRBV28 to TRBJ1-2, with 7 nucleotides matching TRBD1. CDR3 length: 13 amino acids. In germline, CDR1 is MDHEN, CDR2 SYDVKM. J gave up 2 bases and V 6 bases, and 3 bases lay outside the gene matches. The CDR3 sequence is CASSWDSNYGYTF. The CDR3 coding sequence is TGTGCCAGCAGCTGGGACAGCAACTATGGCTACACCTTC.

V is TRBV18 and J is TRBJ2-3; TRBD2 might be the D (5 bases). Germline V gives CDR1 KGHSH, CDR2 LQKENI. The V end was cut by 4 bases, the J end by 4 bases, with 15 bases between. This CDR3 has 15 amino acids. This chain's CDR3 is CASSQTNGVADTQYF. CDR3 coding DNA: TGTGCCAGCTCACAAACTAACGGGGTCGCAGATACGCAGTATTTT.

This clone was observed a handful of times. The chain employs TRBV14 and TRBJ2-5; no definite D call. Germline V gene lookup returns CDR1 SGHDN and CDR2 FVKESK. This CDR3 is 13 amino acids long. V was pared by 1 base and J by 1 base, with 4 bases between. In nucleotides, the CDR3 is TGTGCCAGCAGCCAAGTCATCCAAGAGACCCAGTACTTC. Translated: CASSQVIQETQYF.

This chain uses TRBV7-9 with TRBJ2-3, with D uncertain. The CDR3 covers 13 residues. Germline values: CDR1 SEHNR, CDR2 FQNEAQ (reference sequence). The ends were cut back, 1 base at V and 4 bases at J, with 6 bases in the middle. The CDR3 sequence: CASSLVGADTQYF. The CDR3 bases are TGTGCCAGCAGCTTAGTAGGAGCAGATACGCAGTATTTT.

This CDR3 is CASSDFLAGVHEQFF. The CDR3 DNA follows: TGTGCCAGCAGTGACTTCCTAGCGGGAGTCCATGAGCAGTTCTTC. This chain joins TRBV6-4 and TRBJ2-1; 10 bases match TRBD2. CDR1 MRHNA and CDR2 SNTAGT come from the germline V gene. This CDR3 comprises 15 residues. V lost 1 base, J lost 8 bases, and 5 bases stayed unmatched.

The J gene is TRBJ2-5, the V gene TRBV2, with D perhaps matching TRBD1 (5 bases). The J call may be faulty, since TRBJ2-7 better matches the DNA end. The CDR3 is 14 residues long. CDR1 SNHLY and CDR2 FYNNEI come from the germline V gene. In DNA, the CDR3 is TGTGCCAGCCGGGCCTCGGACACGTCCTACGAGCAGTACTTC. Translating it yields CASRASDTSYEQYF.

The chain employs TRBV28 and TRBJ2-3, with 8 nucleotides matching TRBD1. Germline V gene sequence: CDR1 MDHEN, CDR2 SYDVKM. The trim removed 5 bases at V and 3 bases at J, leaving 7 bases unmatched. The CDR3 is made up of 15 amino acids. Here the CDR3 DNA reads TGTGCCAGCAGTCGATCGGACAGGGATACAGATACGCAGTATTTT. As protein: CASSRSDRDTDTQYF.

V is TRBV6-6 and J is TRBJ2-2; 9 bases map to TRBD2. This CDR3 has 16 amino acids. Germline V gene lookup returns CDR1 MNHNY and CDR2 SVGAGI (reference sequence). V shed 7 bases and J 0 bases; nucleotides not matched to a gene: 6. CDR3 in amino acids: CASTRAGGANTGELFF. CDR3 sequence (DNA): TGTGCCAGCACCAGAGCGGGGGGCGCGAACACCGGGGAGCTGTTTTTT.

The chain links TRBV29-1 to TRBJ2-1; a weak D match, TRBD2 (6 bases). Germline V lookup: CDR1 SQVTM, CDR2 ANQGSEA. Between the trimmed V and J ends, which lost 4 bases and 2 bases, there was a span of 9 bases. The CDR3 totals 13 residues. The DNA for the CDR3 is TGCAGCGTTGCGCGGGATACCTACAATGAGCAGTTCTTC. This codes for CSVARDTYNEQFF.

The rearrangement joins TRBV28 to TRBJ1-5; TRBD1 matches 7 bases. CDR1 and CDR2 (germline): MDHEN, SYDVKM. The J segment lost 6 bases and the V segment lost 6 bases, leaving 14 bases of the junction unmatched. The CDR3 covers 16 residues. This chain's CDR3 is CASSPTGTARGQPQHF. CDR3 coding DNA: TGTGCCAGCAGCCCTACCGGGACAGCTCGGGGTCAGCCCCAGCATTTT.

The chain couples TRBV5-1 to TRBJ2-1; tentative D call: TRBD1 (6 bases). CDR3 length: 15 residues. V lost 4 bases and J 0 bases, leaving 11 bases between the germline ends. From germline, CDR1 is SGHRS and CDR2 YFSETQ. CDR3 coding DNA: TGCGCCAGCAGCGCCGCAGGGGACTCCTACAATGAGCAGTTCTTC. Translation: CASSAAGDSYNEQFF.

The chain has TRBV11-3 and TRBJ2-5, with a tentative D call TRBD1 (5 bases). This CDR3 contains 14 residues. Looked up from germline, CDR1 is SGHNT and CDR2 is YENEEA. V dropped 1 base and J dropped 3 bases, with 9 bases sitting between them. CDR3 coding DNA: TGTGCCAGCAGCTTAGTAGGCAGGGAAGAGACCCAGTACTTC. Its protein product is CASSLVGREETQYF.

The chain employs TRBV5-4 and TRBJ1-1; TRBD1 aligns across 9 bases. With 4 bases clipped from V and 1 base from J, the junction kept 5 bases outside the gene matches. The CDR3 has 15 amino acids. From germline, CDR1 is SGHNT and CDR2 YYREEE (reference sequence). CDR3 sequence: CASSPTGGRNTEAFF. CDR3 sequence (DNA): TGTGCCAGCAGCCCGACAGGGGGAAGGAACACTGAAGCTTTCTTT.